Shown below are 28 T cell receptor beta chains from a single sample sequenced in a study of T-cell reconstitution after alpha-beta-depleted transplantation in children. During its preparation, the TCRbeta library received unique molecular identifiers. TCRdb recomputed calls from the PCR reads with MiXCR, one row per CDR3 protein. The sample lists some 300,000 distinct CDR3 sequences, around 10% seen once, with less than 2.5% in the top ten. Source: PBMCs from the stem cell graft donor, taken from the stem cell graft. All receptors derive from a human donor who donated a stem cell graft to a child with acute lymphoblastic leukemia.

This clonotype has more than one count but fewer than ten. The J gene is TRBJ1-2, the V gene TRBV4-1, with D possibly TRBD1 on 5 matching bases. In germline, CDR1 is MGHRA, CDR2 YSYEKL. V shed 0 bases and J shed 1 base, with 21 bases lying between them. The CDR3 contains 19 residues. The CDR3 region is CASSQEEATAGILNYGYTF. CDR3 nucleotide sequence: TGCGCCAGCAGCCAAGAGGAGGCGACAGCCGGCATACTTAACTATGGCTACACCTTC.

The genes are TRBV4-3 and TRBJ2-7; D may be TRBD1 (6 bases). The CDR3 length is 14 residues. Trimming took 0 bases from V and 3 from J, leaving 9 bases between them. Germline-derived CDR1 and CDR2 are LGHNA and YSLEER. This CDR3 is CASSQDKDSYEQYF. The CDR3, as DNA: TGCGCCAGCAGCCAAGATAAGGACAGCTACGAGCAGTACTTC.

This clonotype occurred many times. V gene TRBV20-1 combines with J gene TRBJ2-1, with 10 bases aligning to TRBD2. The CDR3 runs 15 residues. Germline values: CDR1 DFQATT, CDR2 SNEGSKA (reference sequence). Trimming at V came to 3 bases and at J to 6 bases, leaving 8 bases not matched to a gene. The DNA for the CDR3 is TGCAGTGCTAGGGACCTAGCGGGAGAGATCAATGAGCAGTTCTTC. This encodes CSARDLAGEINEQFF.

This clonotype was seen a few times. The chain carries TRBV12-3 or TRBV12-4 and TRBJ2-7, with 9 bases identical to TRBD1. J was trimmed by 3 bases and V by 1 base; bases with no gene match: 7. The length of the CDR3 is 16 residues. The chain's CDR3 is CASSLGVGTGNYEQYF. CDR3 bases: TGTGCCAGCAGTTTAGGGGTAGGGACAGGGAACTACGAGCAGTACTTC.

This clonotype was seen a few times. The chain joins TRBV10-3 to TRBJ2-1; maybe TRBD2 (6 bases). CDR3 length: 15 amino acids. The V end lost 10 bases, the J end lost 2 bases, and 18 bases lay between the germline ends. The germline V gene has CDR1 ENHRY and CDR2 SYGVKD. This CDR3 reads CATIKTGETYNEQFF. DNA for the CDR3: TGTGCCACCATAAAAACGGGAGAAACCTACAATGAGCAGTTCTTC.

The chain has TRBV5-1 and TRBJ2-7, with D tentatively TRBD1 or TRBD2 (6 bases each). The CDR3 totals 12 residues. Trimming pared 7 bases from V and 7 bases from J, leaving 15 bases between. Germline V gives CDR1 SGHRS, CDR2 YFSETQ. The CDR3 loop reads CASGSGAREQYF. DNA for the CDR3: TGCGCCAGCGGATCGGGGGCTCGGGAGCAGTACTTC.

This clonotype appeared many times. The J gene is TRBJ2-5, the V gene TRBV27, with 8 bases matching TRBD2. Losses at the gene ends were 4 bases for V and 0 bases for J; bases not matched to a gene: 13. This CDR3 contains 18 residues. The germline CDR1 and CDR2 sequences are MNHEY and SMNVEV (reference sequence). CDR3 residues: CASSSSWIAGPNQETQYF. CDR3 nucleotides: TGTGCCAGCAGTTCTTCTTGGATAGCGGGGCCAAACCAAGAGACCCAGTACTTC.

This clonotype occurred a few times. The J gene is TRBJ2-4, the V gene TRBV27; D is ambiguous. This CDR3 has 15 residues. Germline values: CDR1 MNHEY, CDR2 SMNVEV (reference sequence). The V and J ends lost 4 bases and 1 base respectively, with 11 bases between them. CDR3 sequence: CASSSNMWAKNIQYF. The DNA of the CDR3 is TGTGCCAGCAGTTCCAACATGTGGGCCAAAAACATTCAGTACTTC.

The rearrangement uses TRBV20-1 and TRBJ2-5; 7 nucleotides agree with TRBD1. Germline CDR1 reads DFQATT; CDR2 reads SNEGSKA (reference sequence). The CDR3 consists of 14 residues. The CDR3 DNA reads as TGCAGCTTACCTAGACAGGGATGGGGAGAGACCCAGTACTTC. It codes for CSLPRQGWGETQYF.

CDR3 amino acids: CSVRLASGELFF. The CDR3 region has the DNA TGCAGCGTGAGACTAGCATCTGGGGAGCTGTTTTTT. The J gene is TRBJ2-2, the V gene TRBV29-1; TRBD2 aligns across 7 bases. CDR1 and CDR2 (germline): SQVTM, ANQGSEA. CDR3 length: 12 amino acids. The trim removed 6 bases at V and 8 bases at J, leaving 6 bases unmatched.

There are a few counts of this clonotype. V usage is TRBV25-1 and J usage is TRBJ2-5, with D uncertain. The CDR3 extends over 11 amino acids. Germline V gives CDR1 MGHDK, CDR2 SYGVNS. The V gene lost 8 bases and the J gene lost 4 bases, with 8 bases spanning the gap. Here the CDR3 reads CASEAGETQYF. The CDR3 DNA sequence: TGTGCCAGCGAGGCCGGAGAGACCCAGTACTTC.

This chain links TRBV7-9 with TRBJ2-7; D possibly corresponds to TRBD1 (5 bases). The V end lost 5 bases, the J end lost 1 base, and 15 bases lay between the germline ends. CDR3 length: 15 residues. CDR1 and CDR2 (germline): SEHNR, FQNEAQ (reference sequence). In DNA form, the CDR3 reads TGTGCCAGCAGCCCCGCAGGGCTGGGGTCCTACGAGCAGTACTTC. The encoded protein is CASSPAGLGSYEQYF.

The chain carries TRBV9 and TRBJ2-7; 9 bases line up with TRBD1. After removal of 0 bases from V and 1 base from J, the junction contained 5 bases not matched to a gene. Germline assignment: CDR1 SGDLS and CDR2 YYNGEE. CDR3 length equals 16 residues. CDR3 loop: CASSVGTGGDSYEQYF. DNA of the CDR3: TGTGCCAGCAGCGTAGGCACAGGGGGCGATTCCTACGAGCAGTACTTC.

This chain joins TRBV7-9 and TRBJ1-2; tentatively, D is TRBD1 (5 bases). Looked up from germline, CDR1 is SEHNR and CDR2 is FQNEAQ (reference sequence). The CDR3 is made up of 16 amino acids. The V gene lost 5 bases and the J gene lost 8 bases, with 24 bases spanning the gap. The CDR3 region has the DNA TGTGCCAGCAGCCGACTTCGTGTCCAGGGCAAAAACGGCTACACCTTC. This sequence encodes CASSRLRVQGKNGYTF. Combining the CDR3 with reference TRBV7-9 and TRBJ1-2 gives the whole variable domain DTGVSQNPRHKITKRGQNVTFRCDPISEHNRLYWYRQTLGQGPEFLTYFQNEAQLEKSRLLSDRFSAERPKGSFSTLEIQRTEQGDSAMYLCASSRLRVQGKNGYTFGSGTRLTVV.

This clonotype has more than one count but fewer than ten. The chain has TRBV12-5 and TRBJ2-1, with unresolved D. The CDR3 spans 15 residues. Per germline, CDR1 LGHNT and CDR2 FRNRAP. V dropped 4 bases and J dropped 7 bases, with 17 bases sitting between them. CDR3 sequence reads: CASGSWSPLGNEQFF. CDR3 nucleotide sequence: TGTGCTAGTGGTTCGTGGAGCCCGCTGGGGAATGAGCAGTTCTTC. The entire variable domain, with the rest obtained from reference TRBV12-5 and TRBJ2-1, is as follows: DARVTQTPRHKVTEMGQEVTMRCQPILGHNTVFWYRQTMMQGLELLAYFRNRAPLDDSGMPKDRFSAEMPDATLATLKIQPSEPRDSAVYFCASGSWSPLGNEQFFGPGTRLTVL.

The chain joins TRBV7-8 to TRBJ2-1; 12 positions match TRBD2. CDR3 length: 15 residues. CDR1 and CDR2 (germline): SGHVS, FQNEAQ. Trimming removed 2 bases from V and 9 bases from J; junction bases left unmatched: 5. CDR3 in amino acids: CASSLLTSGRSEQFF. The CDR3 bases are TGTGCCAGCAGCTTATTAACTAGCGGGAGGTCTGAGCAGTTCTTC.

This clonotype was counted between two and nine times. The gene calls are TRBV20-1 and TRBJ1-5, with 7 bases identical to TRBD1. The CDR3 length is 15 residues. V lost 0 bases, J lost 11 bases, and 13 bases stayed unmatched. Germline V gene lookup returns CDR1 DFQATT and CDR2 SNEGSKA (reference sequence). The CDR3 DNA reads as TGCAGTGCTAGAGATCAAGGGGGCCTCGATTTGGCCCAGCATTTT. This encodes CSARDQGGLDLAQHF.

There are many counts of this clonotype. V and J are TRBV18 and TRBJ2-2; D is possibly TRBD2 (5 bases). V was pared by 8 bases and J by 3 bases, with 7 bases between. CDR1 and CDR2 from the germline V gene are KGHSH and LQKENI. This CDR3 comprises 12 residues. The CDR3 sequence is CASPLDTGELFF. The CDR3 nucleotides read TGTGCCAGCCCACTAGACACCGGGGAGCTGTTTTTT. The whole variable domain, remainder taken from reference TRBV18 and TRBJ2-2, is NAGVMQNPRHLVRRRGQEARLRCSPMKGHSHVYWYRQLPEEGLKFMVYLQKENIIDESGMPKERFSAEFPKEGPSILRIQQVVRGDSAAYFCASPLDTGELFFGEGSRLTVL.

The gene calls are TRBV4-1 and TRBJ2-1; 7 bases line up with TRBD1. Germline CDR1 MGHRA, CDR2 YSYEKL. This CDR3 comprises 18 residues. Unmatched junction bases numbered 11, after V lost 0 bases and J lost 3 bases. As DNA, the CDR3 is TGCGCCAGCAGCCAAGAGGGGGCAGACAGGGCGAACTACAATGAGCAGTTCTTC. This gives the protein CASSQEGADRANYNEQFF.

This clonotype turned up a few times. V and J are TRBV7-9 and TRBJ2-3; D is possibly TRBD2 (6 bases). Trimming took 4 bases from V and 2 from J, leaving 19 bases between them. Germline values: CDR1 SEHNR, CDR2 FQNEAQ (reference sequence). This CDR3 spans 17 amino acids. This chain's CDR3 is CASSSGPTREFTDTQYF. The CDR3 nucleotides read TGTGCCAGCAGCTCGGGACCAACCCGGGAGTTCACAGATACGCAGTATTTT.

In this sample, this clonotype turned up a few times. The chain is built from TRBV5-1 and TRBJ2-1; the D call may be TRBD1 or TRBD2 (6 bases each). V gave up 0 bases and J gave up 7 bases, with 14 bases separating them. This CDR3 region has 15 residues. Per germline, CDR1 SGHRS and CDR2 YFSETQ. The CDR3 sequence: CASSLDGGFGNEQFF. The CDR3 coding sequence is TGCGCCAGCAGCTTGGACGGGGGCTTCGGTAATGAGCAGTTCTTC.

This clonotype was observed many times. The genes are TRBV29-1 and TRBJ2-3; D may be TRBD2 (5 bases). V was pared by 6 bases and J by 0 bases, with 13 bases between. Germline V lookup: CDR1 SQVTM, CDR2 ANQGSEA. This CDR3 has 14 residues. In DNA form, the CDR3 reads TGCAGCGTCCGACTACCGGGCAGCACAGATACGCAGTATTTT. Amino acids: CSVRLPGSTDTQYF.

There are many counts of this clonotype. CDR3 sequence reads: CASSLGRGSGNTIYF. CDR3 DNA sequence: TGTGCCAGCAGTTTAGGAAGGGGCTCTGGAAACACCATATATTTT. The V gene is TRBV27, the J gene TRBJ1-3; TRBD1 might be the D (5 bases). Germline-derived CDR1 and CDR2 are MNHEY and SMNVEV (reference sequence). The ends were cut back, 2 bases at V and 0 bases at J, with 8 bases in the middle. There are 15 residues in the CDR3.

The sample holds a few counts of this clonotype. The chain uses TRBV4-2 and TRBJ2-7; D is uncertain. The CDR3 consists of 13 residues. Germline V gene data show CDR1 as LGHNA and CDR2 as YNFKEQ. V was shortened by 4 bases and J by 3 bases, with 10 bases between the two germline ends. This CDR3 is CASSPTTYYEQYF. CDR3 DNA sequence: TGTGCCAGCAGCCCAACCACATACTACGAGCAGTACTTC.

The chain carries TRBV3-1 and TRBJ2-7; D unresolved. Germline V gene data show CDR1 as LGHDT and CDR2 as YNNKEL (reference sequence). With 7 bases removed from V and 6 bases from J, the gap between germline ends came to 13 bases. The CDR3 runs 12 residues. The CDR3 here is CASTPPSGEQYF. The CDR3 DNA is TGTGCCAGCACGCCACCGTCTGGCGAGCAGTACTTC.

This chain joins TRBV6-1 and TRBJ2-3; D gene uncertain. The CDR3 consists of 13 residues. Germline values: CDR1 MNHNS, CDR2 SASEGT. The V end lost 6 bases, the J end lost 4 bases, and 11 bases lay between the germline ends. Written as DNA, the CDR3 is TGTGCCAGCAGCGGTCACCGATCAGATACGCAGTATTTT. Translation: CASSGHRSDTQYF.

This clonotype was seen only a few times. This chain links TRBV4-3 with TRBJ2-1; D is possibly TRBD2 (5 bases). The V end was cut by 1 base, the J end by 0 bases, with 10 bases between. Germline V gene lookup returns CDR1 LGHNA and CDR2 YSLEER. There are 16 residues in the CDR3. CDR3 in DNA: TGCGCCAGCAGCCAAGTCGCTGGGAGCTCCTACAATGAGCAGTTCTTC. Protein sequence: CASSQVAGSSYNEQFF.

The chain couples TRBV11-2 to TRBJ1-5; D is possibly TRBD1 (5 bases). Germline assignment: CDR1 SGHAT and CDR2 FQNNGV. This CDR3 contains 15 residues. Trimming took off 1 base at V and 5 bases at J, with 12 bases between the two ends. CDR3 sequence: CASSLVQGKDQPQHF. CDR3 sequence (DNA): TGTGCCAGCAGCTTAGTTCAGGGAAAGGATCAGCCCCAGCATTTT.